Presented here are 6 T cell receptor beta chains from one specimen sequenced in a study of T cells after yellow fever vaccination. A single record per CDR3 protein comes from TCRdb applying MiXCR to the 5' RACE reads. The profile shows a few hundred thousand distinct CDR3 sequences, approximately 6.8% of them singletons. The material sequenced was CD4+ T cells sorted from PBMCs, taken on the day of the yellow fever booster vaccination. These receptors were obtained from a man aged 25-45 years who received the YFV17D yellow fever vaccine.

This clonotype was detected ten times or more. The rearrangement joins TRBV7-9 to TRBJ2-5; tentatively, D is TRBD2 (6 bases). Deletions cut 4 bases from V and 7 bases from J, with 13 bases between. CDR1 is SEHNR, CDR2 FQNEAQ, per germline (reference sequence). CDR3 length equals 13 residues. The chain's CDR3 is CASSSRDEGTQYF. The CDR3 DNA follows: TGTGCCAGCAGCTCGCGGGACGAGGGGACCCAGTACTTC.

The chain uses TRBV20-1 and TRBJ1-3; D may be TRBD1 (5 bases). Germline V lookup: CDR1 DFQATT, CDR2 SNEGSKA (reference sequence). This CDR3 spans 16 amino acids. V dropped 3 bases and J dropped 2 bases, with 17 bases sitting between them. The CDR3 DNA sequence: TGCAGTGCTAGTCCCCTGGGGCGGCCGACTGGAAACACCATATATTTT. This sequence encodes CSASPLGRPTGNTIYF.

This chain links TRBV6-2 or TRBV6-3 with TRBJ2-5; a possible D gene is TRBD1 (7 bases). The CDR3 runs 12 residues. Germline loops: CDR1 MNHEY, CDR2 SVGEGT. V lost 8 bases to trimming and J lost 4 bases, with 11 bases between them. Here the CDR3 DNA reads TGTGCCAGCGGAGGGACAGTAGAGACCCAGTACTTC. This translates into CASGGTVETQYF.

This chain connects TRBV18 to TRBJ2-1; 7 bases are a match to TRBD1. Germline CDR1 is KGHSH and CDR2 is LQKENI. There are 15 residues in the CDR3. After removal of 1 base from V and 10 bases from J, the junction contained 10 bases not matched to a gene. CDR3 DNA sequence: TGTGCCAGCTCACCACAACGAGACAGGGTCTGGGAGCAGTTCTTC. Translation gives CASSPQRDRVWEQFF.

CDR3 sequence reads: CASSGQPGTRYEQYF. As DNA, the CDR3 is TGCGCCAGCAGCGGCCAACCCGGGACACGATACGAGCAGTACTTC. The V call is TRBV5-1, the J call TRBJ2-7; D is possibly TRBD1 (6 bases). V was shortened by 4 bases and J by 4 bases, with 18 bases between the two germline ends. This CDR3 is built from 15 residues. Germline-derived CDR1 and CDR2 are SGHRS and YFSETQ.

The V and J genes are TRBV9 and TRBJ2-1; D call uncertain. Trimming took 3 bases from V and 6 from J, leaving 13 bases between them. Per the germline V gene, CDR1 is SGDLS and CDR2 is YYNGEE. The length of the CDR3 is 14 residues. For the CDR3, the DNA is TGTGCCAGCAGCGCTCACCCAGTGCCCAATGAGCAGTTCTTC. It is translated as CASSAHPVPNEQFF.